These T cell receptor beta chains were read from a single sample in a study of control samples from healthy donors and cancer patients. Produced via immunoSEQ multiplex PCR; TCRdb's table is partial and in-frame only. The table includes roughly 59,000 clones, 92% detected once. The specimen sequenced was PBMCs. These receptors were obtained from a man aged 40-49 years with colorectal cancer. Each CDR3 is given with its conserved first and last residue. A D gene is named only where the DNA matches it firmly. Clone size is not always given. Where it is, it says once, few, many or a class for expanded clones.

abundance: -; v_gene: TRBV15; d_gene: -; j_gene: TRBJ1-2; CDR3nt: TGTGCCACCAGCAATGTAGGGTACAACTATGGCTACACCTTC; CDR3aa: CATSNVGYNYGYTF
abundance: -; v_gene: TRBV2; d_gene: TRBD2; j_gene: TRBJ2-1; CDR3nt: TGTGCCAGCAGTTTAGGACTAGGGAGCACCAATGAGCAGTTCTTC; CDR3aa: CASSLGLGSTNEQFF
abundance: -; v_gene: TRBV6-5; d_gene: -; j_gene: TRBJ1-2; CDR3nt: TGTGCCAGCAGATTAACAGGGAACTATGGCTACACCTTC; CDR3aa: CASRLTGNYGYTF
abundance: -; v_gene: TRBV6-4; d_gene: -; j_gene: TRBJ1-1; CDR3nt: TGTGCCAGAGACAGCCACTCGGCTTTCTTT; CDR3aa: CARDSHSAFF
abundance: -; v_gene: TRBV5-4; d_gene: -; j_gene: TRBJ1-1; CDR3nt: TGTGCCAGCAGCTTGGAAACAGGGAAGAACACTGAAGCTTTCTTT; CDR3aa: CASSLETGKNTEAFF
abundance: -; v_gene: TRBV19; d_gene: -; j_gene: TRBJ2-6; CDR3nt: TGTGCCAGTAGCTCTGGGGGGCCGCGAGCCAACGTCCTGACTTTC; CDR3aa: CASSSGGPRANVLTF
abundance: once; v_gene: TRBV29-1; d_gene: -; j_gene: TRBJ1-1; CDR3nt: TGCAGCGTTGAAGATCTAGGGACTGAAGCTTTCTTT; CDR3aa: CSVEDLGTEAFF
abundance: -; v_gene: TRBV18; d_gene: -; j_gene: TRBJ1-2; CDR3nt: TGTGCCAGCTCACCACCGAGGGAAGGCGGCTACACCTTC; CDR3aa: CASSPPREGGYTF
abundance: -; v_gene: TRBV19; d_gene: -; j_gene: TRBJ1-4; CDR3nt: TGTGCCAGTAGAAGGGGAGGAGGTGAAAAACTGTTTTTT; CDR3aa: CASRRGGGEKLFF
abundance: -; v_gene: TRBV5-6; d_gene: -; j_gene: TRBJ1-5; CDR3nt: TGTGCCAGCAGCTTAAGAGGGACATCTAGCAATCAGCCCCAGCATTTT; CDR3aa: CASSLRGTSSNQPQHF
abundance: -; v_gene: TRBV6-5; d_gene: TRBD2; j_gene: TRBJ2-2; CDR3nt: TGTGCCAGTGGCCTAGCGGGGGGGATCGGGGAGCTGTTTTTT; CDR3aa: CASGLAGGIGELFF
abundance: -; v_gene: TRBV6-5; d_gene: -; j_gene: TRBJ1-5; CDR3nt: TGTGCCAGCAGTTACTCGGGGCAAAGCAATCAGCCCCAGCATTTT; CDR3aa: CASSYSGQSNQPQHF
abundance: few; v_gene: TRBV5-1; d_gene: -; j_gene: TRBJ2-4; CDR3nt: TGCGCCAGCAGCTTGGAGGGGCTAAACATTCAGTACTTC; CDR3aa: CASSLEGLNIQYF
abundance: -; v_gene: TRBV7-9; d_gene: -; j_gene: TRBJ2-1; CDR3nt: TGTGCCAGCAGCAGACAGTCGGGGGCTTACAATGAGCAGTTCTTC; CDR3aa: CASSRQSGAYNEQFF
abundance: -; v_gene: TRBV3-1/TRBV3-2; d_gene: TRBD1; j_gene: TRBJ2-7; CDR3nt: TGTGCCAGCAGCCCCCGGGACAGGGTACACGAGCAGTACTTC; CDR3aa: CASSPRDRVHEQYF
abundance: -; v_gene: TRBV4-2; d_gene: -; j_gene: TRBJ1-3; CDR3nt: TGTGCCAGCAGCCGGTTGGGGGGACCCCACTCTGGAAACACCATATATTTT; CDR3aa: CASSRLGGPHSGNTIYF
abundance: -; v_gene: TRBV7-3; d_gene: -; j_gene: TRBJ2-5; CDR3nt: TGTGCCAGCAGCCCACCCAATAAAGAGACCCAGTACTTC; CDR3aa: CASSPPNKETQYF
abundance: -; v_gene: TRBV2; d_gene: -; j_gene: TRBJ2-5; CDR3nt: TGTGCCAGCAGTGAGGAAAGAAGGGAGACCCAGTACTTC; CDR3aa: CASSEERRETQYF
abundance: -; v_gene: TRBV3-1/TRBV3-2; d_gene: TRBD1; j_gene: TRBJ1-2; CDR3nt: TGTGCCAGCAGCCAAGATTGGGGACAGGGGGGATCCCCGGAGGGCTACACCTTC; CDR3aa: CASSQDWGQGGSPEGYTF
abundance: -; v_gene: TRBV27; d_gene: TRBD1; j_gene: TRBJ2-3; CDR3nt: TGTGCCAGCAGTTTAGGAGACAGGGCCAGAAACACAGATACGCAGTATTTT; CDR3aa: CASSLGDRARNTDTQYF
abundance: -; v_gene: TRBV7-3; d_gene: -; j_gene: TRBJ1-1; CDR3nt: TGTGCCAGCAGCTTAAAGGGCGACACTGAAGCTTTCTTT; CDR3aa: CASSLKGDTEAFF
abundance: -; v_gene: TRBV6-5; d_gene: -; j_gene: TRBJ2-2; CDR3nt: TGTGCCAGCAGTTACGGCCAGAAACTGATCACCGGGGAGCTGTTTTTT; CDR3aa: CASSYGQKLITGELFF
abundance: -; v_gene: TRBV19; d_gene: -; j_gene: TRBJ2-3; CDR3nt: TGTGCCAGTAGTATAGATCCAAACAGGGAAAATACGCAGTATTTT; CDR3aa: CASSIDPNRENTQYF